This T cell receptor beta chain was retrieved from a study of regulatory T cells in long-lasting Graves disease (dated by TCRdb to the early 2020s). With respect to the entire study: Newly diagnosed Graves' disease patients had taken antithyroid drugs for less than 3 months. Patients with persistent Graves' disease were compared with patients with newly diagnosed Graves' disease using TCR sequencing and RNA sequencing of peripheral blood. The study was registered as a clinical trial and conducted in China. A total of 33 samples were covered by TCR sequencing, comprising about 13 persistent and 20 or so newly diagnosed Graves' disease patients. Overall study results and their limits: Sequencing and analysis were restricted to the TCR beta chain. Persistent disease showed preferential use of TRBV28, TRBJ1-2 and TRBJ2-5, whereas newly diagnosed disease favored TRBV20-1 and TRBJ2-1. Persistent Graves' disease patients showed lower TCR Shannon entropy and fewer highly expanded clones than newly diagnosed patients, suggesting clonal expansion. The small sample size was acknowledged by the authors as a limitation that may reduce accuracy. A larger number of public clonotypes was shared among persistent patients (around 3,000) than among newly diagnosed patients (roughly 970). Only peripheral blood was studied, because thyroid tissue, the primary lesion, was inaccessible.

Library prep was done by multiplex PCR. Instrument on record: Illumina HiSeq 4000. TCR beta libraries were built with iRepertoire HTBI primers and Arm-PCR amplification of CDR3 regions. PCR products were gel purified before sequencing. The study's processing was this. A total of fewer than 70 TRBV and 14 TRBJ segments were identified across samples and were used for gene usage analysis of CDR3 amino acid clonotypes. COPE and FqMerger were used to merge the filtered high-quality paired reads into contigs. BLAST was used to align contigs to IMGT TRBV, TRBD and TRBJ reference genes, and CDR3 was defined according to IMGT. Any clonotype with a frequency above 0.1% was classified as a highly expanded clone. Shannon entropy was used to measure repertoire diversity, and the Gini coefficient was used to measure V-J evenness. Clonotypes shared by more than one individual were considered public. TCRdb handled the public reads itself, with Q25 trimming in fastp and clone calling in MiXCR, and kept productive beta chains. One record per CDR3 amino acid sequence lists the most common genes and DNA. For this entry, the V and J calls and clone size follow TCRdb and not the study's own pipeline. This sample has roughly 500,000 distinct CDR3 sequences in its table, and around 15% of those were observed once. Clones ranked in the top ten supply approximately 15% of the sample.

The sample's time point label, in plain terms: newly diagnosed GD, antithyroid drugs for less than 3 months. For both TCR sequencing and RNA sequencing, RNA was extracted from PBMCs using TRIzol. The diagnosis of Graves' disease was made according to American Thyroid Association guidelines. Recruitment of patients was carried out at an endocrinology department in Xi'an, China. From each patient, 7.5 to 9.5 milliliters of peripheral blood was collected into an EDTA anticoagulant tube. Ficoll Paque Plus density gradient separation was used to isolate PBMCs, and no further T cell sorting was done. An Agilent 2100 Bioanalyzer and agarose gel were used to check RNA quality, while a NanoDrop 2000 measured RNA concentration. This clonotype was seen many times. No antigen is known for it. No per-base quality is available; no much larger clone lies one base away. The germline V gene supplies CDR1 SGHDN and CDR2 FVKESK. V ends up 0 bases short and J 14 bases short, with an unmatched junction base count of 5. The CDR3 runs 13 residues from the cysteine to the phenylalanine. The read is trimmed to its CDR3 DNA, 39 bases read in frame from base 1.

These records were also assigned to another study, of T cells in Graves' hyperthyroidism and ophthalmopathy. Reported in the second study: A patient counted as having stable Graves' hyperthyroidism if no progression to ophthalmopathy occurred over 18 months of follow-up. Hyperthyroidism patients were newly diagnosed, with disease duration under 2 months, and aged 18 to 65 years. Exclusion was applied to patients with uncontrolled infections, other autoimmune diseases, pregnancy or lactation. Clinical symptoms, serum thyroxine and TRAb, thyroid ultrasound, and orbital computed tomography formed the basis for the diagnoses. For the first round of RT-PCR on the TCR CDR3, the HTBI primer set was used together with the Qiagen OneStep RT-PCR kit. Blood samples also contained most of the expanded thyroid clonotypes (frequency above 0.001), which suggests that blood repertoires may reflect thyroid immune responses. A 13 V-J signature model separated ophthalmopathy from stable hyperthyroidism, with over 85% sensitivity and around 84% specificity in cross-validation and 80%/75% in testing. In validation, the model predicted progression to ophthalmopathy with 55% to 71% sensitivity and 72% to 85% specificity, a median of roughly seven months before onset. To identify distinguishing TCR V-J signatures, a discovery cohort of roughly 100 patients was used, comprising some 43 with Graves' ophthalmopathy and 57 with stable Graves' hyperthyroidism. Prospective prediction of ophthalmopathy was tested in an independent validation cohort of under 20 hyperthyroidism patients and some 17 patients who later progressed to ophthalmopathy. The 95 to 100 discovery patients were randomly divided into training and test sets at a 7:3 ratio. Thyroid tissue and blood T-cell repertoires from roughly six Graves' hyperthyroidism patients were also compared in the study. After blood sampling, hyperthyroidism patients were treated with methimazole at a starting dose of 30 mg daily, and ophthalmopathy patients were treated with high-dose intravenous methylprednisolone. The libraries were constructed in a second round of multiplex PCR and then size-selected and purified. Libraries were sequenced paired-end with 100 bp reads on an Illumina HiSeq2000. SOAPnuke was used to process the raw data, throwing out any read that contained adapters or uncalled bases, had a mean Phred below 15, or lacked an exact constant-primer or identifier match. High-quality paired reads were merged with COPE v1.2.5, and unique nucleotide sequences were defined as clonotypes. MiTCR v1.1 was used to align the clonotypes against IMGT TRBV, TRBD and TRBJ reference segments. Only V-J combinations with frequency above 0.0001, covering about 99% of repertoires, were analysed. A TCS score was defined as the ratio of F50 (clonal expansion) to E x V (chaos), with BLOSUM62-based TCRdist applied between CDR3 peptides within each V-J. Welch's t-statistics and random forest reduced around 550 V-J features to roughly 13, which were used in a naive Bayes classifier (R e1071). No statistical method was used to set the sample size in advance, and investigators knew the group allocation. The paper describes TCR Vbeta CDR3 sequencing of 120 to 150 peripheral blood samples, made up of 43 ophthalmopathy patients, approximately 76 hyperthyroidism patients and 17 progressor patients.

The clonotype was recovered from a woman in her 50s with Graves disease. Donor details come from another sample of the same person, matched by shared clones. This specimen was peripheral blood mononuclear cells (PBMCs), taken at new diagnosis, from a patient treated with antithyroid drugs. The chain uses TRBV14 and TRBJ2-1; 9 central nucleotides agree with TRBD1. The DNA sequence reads TGTGCCAGCAGCCAAGAAGTGGGGACAGGGAAGTTCTTC. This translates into CASSQEVGTGKFF. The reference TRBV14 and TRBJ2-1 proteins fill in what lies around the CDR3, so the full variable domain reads EAGVTQFPSHSVIEKGQTVTLRCDPISGHDNLYWYRRVMGKEIKFLLHFVKESKQDESGMPNNRFLAERTGGTYSTLKVQPAELEDSGVYFCASSQEVGTGKFFGPGTRLTVL.